Listed below are T cell receptor beta chains from one sample, sequenced in a study of T cell repertoires in cytomegalovirus infection. Their antigens remain unidentified. TCRdb used MiXCR to reprocess the reads, holding one entry per CDR3 protein. Among some 500,000 distinct CDR3 sequences listed, 33% were seen once. The sample in question was cultured PBMCs, obtained from culture after CMV antigen stimulation. The source of these receptors is a human donor in good health (CMV status not recorded). Some clones in this sample may be carry-over from other donors' samples. Both conserved end residues are part of each CDR3. The D gene is left open where the match is weak. Not every row has a clone size; where given, it reads once, few, many or a size class.

j_call | d_call | v_call | clone_size | cdr3_nt | cdr3_aa
TRBJ2-1 | . | TRBV7-6 | . | TGTGCCAGCAGCCGAATTACAGGGAGCTCCTACAATGAGCAGTTCTTC | CASSRITGSSYNEQFF
TRBJ2-1 | . | TRBV7-2 | . | TGTGCCAGCAGCTTAGCAACTTGTGAAATCGATGAGCAGTTCTTC | CASSLATCEIDEQFF
TRBJ1-3 | . | TRBV12-3/TRBV12-4 | many | TGTGCCAGCAGTTTAGGACCGAACTCTGGAAACACCATATATTTT | CASSLGPNSGNTIYF
TRBJ2-1 | TRBD2 | TRBV4-1 | few | TGCGCCAGCAGCCAACCGGGACTAGCATATGAGCAGTTCTTC | CASSQPGLAYEQFF
TRBJ2-2 | . | TRBV4-3 | few | TGCGCCAGCAAGTCTGGAGGAGACACCGGGGAGCTGTTTTTT | CASKSGGDTGELFF
TRBJ1-2 | . | TRBV4-3 | . | TGCGCCAGCAGCCGCCAGGGCTATGGCTACACCTTC | CASSRQGYGYTF
TRBJ2-1 | . | TRBV20-1 | . | TGCAGTGCTAGGGGGCTGCGGGCGGAGCAGTTCTTC | CSARGLRAEQFF
TRBJ2-7 | . | TRBV6-2/TRBV6-3 | few | TGTGCCAGCAGTTACCTTTCCACGGACTCCTACGAGCAGTACTTC | CASSYLSTDSYEQYF
TRBJ1-1 | . | TRBV7-9 | . | TGTGCCAGCAGCCCGCCAGAGTGGGCACGAGAAGCTTTCTTT | CASSPPEWAREAFF
TRBJ1-4 | TRBD1 | TRBV19 | . | TGTGCCAGTAGTCTCGGGACAGCAACTAATGAAAAACTGTTTTTT | CASSLGTATNEKLFF
TRBJ2-1 | . | TRBV7-8 | many | TGTGCCAGCAGCTTAGCCGGACGGAAATACAATGAGCAGTTCTTC | CASSLAGRKYNEQFF
TRBJ2-7 | . | TRBV25-1 | few | TGTGCCAGCAGTGAAGGGGGAACCTACGAGCAGTACTTC | CASSEGGTYEQYF
TRBJ2-5 | . | TRBV4-3 | . | TGCGCCAGCAGCCAAGTCAAGGGGAGGACCCAGTACTTC | CASSQVKGRTQYF